These 11 T cell receptor beta chains share one sample of origin, sequenced in a study of early T cells in non-severe SARS-CoV-2 infection. TCRdb re-called the 5' RACE reads through MiXCR, storing one row per CDR3 protein. The table shows about 66,000 distinct CDR3 sequences, with roughly 21% occurring only once. Specimen: whole blood, collected at baseline. The source of these receptors is an adult who was a healthcare worker with PCR-confirmed SARS-CoV-2 infection or an uninfected control (not recorded which).

This clonotype occurred a few times. This chain uses TRBV10-3 with TRBJ1-2; D is undetermined. CDR1 and CDR2 from the germline V gene are ENHRY and SYGVKD. Trimming took 6 bases from V and 6 from J, leaving 23 bases between them. This CDR3 contains 16 residues. CDR3 in amino acids: CAISPSQPGSRNGYTF. The DNA of the CDR3 is TGTGCCATCAGCCCTTCTCAACCGGGAAGTAGAAATGGCTACACCTTC.

This clonotype appeared a few times. V usage is TRBV18 and J usage is TRBJ1-2, with 7 bases that match TRBD1. Germline CDR1 and CDR2: KGHSH and LQKENI. The junction had 18 bases not matched to a gene; V was cut back by 6 bases and J by 8 bases. CDR3 length: 16 residues. CDR3: CASSMDRLITSEGYTF. DNA of the CDR3: TGTGCCAGCTCCATGGACAGGCTAATCACCTCGGAGGGCTACACCTTC.

As concerns this clonotype: Compared with germline, one end of the junction differs, possibly owing to a read error. The CDR3 DNA reads as TGTGCCAGCAGCCCCAGGGACCTCGGGAATGAGCAGTTGTTC. Its protein is CASSPRDLGNEQLF. This chain connects TRBV7-9 to TRBJ2-1; perhaps D is TRBD1 or TRBD2 (5 bases each). Looked up from germline, CDR1 is SEHNR and CDR2 is FQNEAQ (reference sequence). The CDR3 is 14 amino acids.

This clonotype has just a few counts. This chain connects TRBV10-3 to TRBJ2-2; D is unresolved. The germline V gene encodes CDR1 ENHRY and CDR2 SYGVKD. Trimming removed 10 bases at V and 0 bases at J, with 15 bases between. The CDR3 loop spans 15 amino acids. The CDR3 loop reads CATGRGSANTGELFF. The CDR3 nucleotides read TGTGCCACCGGCCGAGGCTCCGCGAACACCGGGGAGCTGTTTTTT.

This clonotype was counted only a few times. The chain has TRBV6-5 and TRBJ2-2, with 7 bases lining up with TRBD1. Germline values: CDR1 MNHEY, CDR2 SVGAGI. V was pared by 10 bases and J by 7 bases, with 12 bases of the junction left unmatched. The CDR3 has 14 amino acids. Here the CDR3 DNA reads TGTGCCACCCTAGGGGGCTCCCGTGGCGGGGAGCTGTTTTTT. Protein product: CATLGGSRGGELFF.

This chain uses TRBV2 with TRBJ1-4; 9 bases align to TRBD1. The CDR3 consists of 14 residues. Losses at the gene ends were 6 bases for V and 5 bases for J; bases not matched to a gene: 4. The V gene's germline CDR1 is SNHLY and CDR2 FYNNEI. The chain's CDR3 is CASRFGTGNEKLFF. DNA for the CDR3: TGTGCCAGCAGGTTCGGGACAGGGAATGAAAAACTGTTTTTT.

This clonotype was seen at least ten times. The V gene is TRBV7-9, the J gene TRBJ1-2; D is perhaps TRBD1 (5 bases). V was shortened by 4 bases and J by 6 bases, with 12 bases between the two germline ends. The CDR3 spans 13 residues. The germline V gene encodes CDR1 SEHNR and CDR2 FQNEAQ (reference sequence). The CDR3 DNA follows: TGTGCCAGCAGCTCGACGGGACCCAATGGCTACACCTTC. It translates to CASSSTGPNGYTF.

This chain connects TRBV25-1 to TRBJ2-1; D is tentatively TRBD1 or TRBD2 (5 bases each). CDR3 length: 16 amino acids. Germline V CDR1 and CDR2: MGHDK, SYGVNS. Trimming took off 1 base at V and 2 bases at J, with 12 bases between the two ends. The CDR3, as DNA: TGTGCCAGCAGTGAATCCGGGGCTTACCCCTACAATGAGCAGTTCTTC. Its translation is CASSESGAYPYNEQFF.

J is TRBJ1-2 and V is TRBV5-1, with TRBD1 matching over 9 bases. The V gene end was trimmed by 4 bases and the J gene end by 4 bases; junction bases not matched to a gene: 5. The CDR3 has 14 residues. The V gene's germline CDR1 is SGHRS and CDR2 YFSETQ. CDR3 sequence (DNA): TGCGCCAGCAGCCCGGGACAGGGAGGCTATGGCTACACCTTC. This gives the protein CASSPGQGGYGYTF.

The CDR3 reads CASSLEPVKQQYF. The CDR3 DNA reads as TGTGCCAGCAGCTTAGAGCCGGTCAAACAGCAGTACTTC. The V call is TRBV7-9, the J call TRBJ2-7; unclear D gene. Germline loops: CDR1 SEHNR, CDR2 FQNEAQ (reference sequence). Deletions cut 1 base from V and 8 bases from J, with 12 bases between. The CDR3 has 13 residues.

This chain connects TRBV6-2 or TRBV6-3 to TRBJ2-3, with 11 nucleotides matching TRBD2. CDR3 length equals 15 residues. V gave up 7 bases and J gave up 2 bases; unmatched junction bases: 5. The germline V gene encodes CDR1 MNHEY and CDR2 SVGEGT. The CDR3 loop is CASNLAGGDTDTQYF. The CDR3 nucleotides are TGTGCCAGCAATTTAGCGGGGGGGGACACAGATACGCAGTATTTT.